This entry lists 18 T cell receptor beta chains sequenced from one sample in a study of cytomegalovirus exposure and HLA in healthy donors. PCR employed 60 Vbeta and 13 Jbeta primers. Produced via immunoSEQ multiplex PCR; TCRdb's table is partial and in-frame only. The data hold 150,000 to 180,000 clones, with approximately 74% observed a single time. Source material: PBMCs. All receptors come from a man younger than 30 in good health and CMV-seronegative.

The sample holds a few counts of this clone. The V call is TRBV7-9, the J call TRBJ1-2; 10 nucleotides agree with TRBD1. Trimming cost V 5 bases and J 2 bases; bases outside gene matches: 8. This CDR3 is built from 16 residues. Germline CDR1 and CDR2: SEHNR and FQNEAQ (reference sequence). The DNA of the CDR3 is TGTGCCAGCAGCCAACTTAGGGGACAGGGGAACTATGGCTACACCTTC. This codes for CASSQLRGQGNYGYTF.

Many counts were recorded for this clone. The genes are TRBV4-1 and TRBJ1-2, with 8 nucleotides matching TRBD1. Germline assignment: CDR1 MGHRA and CDR2 YSYEKL. V lost 2 bases and J lost 1; bases outside the gene matches: 3. The CDR3 spans 15 residues. The CDR3 nucleotides read TGCGCCAGCAGCCAAACAGGGGGAAATAACTATGGCTACACCTTC. It specifies CASSQTGGNNYGYTF.

The chain has TRBV21-1 and TRBJ1-5; the table's D call, TRBD1, has no DNA check behind it. TRBV21-1 is a pseudogene segment. This CDR3 comprises 17 residues. The CDR3 region is CASSPRPRDRGVQPQHF. The CDR3 nucleotides read TGTGCCAGCAGCCCCCGACCCAGGGACAGGGGGGTTCAGCCCCAGCATTTT.

The chain carries TRBV28 and TRBJ1-1; possibly TRBD1 for D (5 bases). Germline V gene lookup returns CDR1 MDHEN and CDR2 SYDVKM. The length of the CDR3 is 17 residues. The V end lost 3 bases, the J end lost 11 bases, and 28 bases lay between the germline ends. Here the CDR3 DNA reads TGTGCCAGCAGTTTGTTATCAATCAGGGATCTTCCCAGAAGTGCTTTCTTT. Amino acids: CASSLLSIRDLPRSAFF.

The chain employs TRBV2 and TRBJ1-5; D unclear. The CDR3 loop spans 14 amino acids. The germline gives CDR1 SNHLY, CDR2 FYNNEI. With 6 bases removed from V and 3 bases from J, the gap between germline ends came to 12 bases. The DNA for the CDR3 is TGTGCCAGCAGCCCGACAAGCTCCAATCAGCCCCAGCATTTT. Residues: CASSPTSSNQPQHF.

CDR3 region: CASSPGQVPLNTGELFF. In DNA, the CDR3 is TGTGCCAGCAGCCCGGGACAGGTACCTTTAAACACCGGGGAGCTGTTTTTT. This chain links TRBV7-9 with TRBJ2-2, with TRBD1 identical over 8 bases. Germline V gene sequence: CDR1 SEHNR, CDR2 FQNEAQ (reference sequence). This CDR3 comprises 17 residues. V was pared by 5 bases and J by 2 bases, with 10 bases of the junction left unmatched.

This clone is a singleton in its sample. The chain uses TRBV2 and TRBJ1-5; D is undetermined. Trimming removed 3 bases at V and 10 bases at J, with 19 bases between. Germline lookup yields CDR1 SNHLY and CDR2 FYNNEI. This CDR3 contains 15 residues. CDR3 in DNA: TGTGCCAGCAGTGACAGGCCGGTTCCCACCCGACCCCAGCATTTT. It codes for CASSDRPVPTRPQHF.

V gene TRBV9 combines with J gene TRBJ2-5; a possible D gene is TRBD2 (6 bases). Trimming cost V 1 base and J 2 bases, with 9 bases left between them. This CDR3 has 14 residues. Germline CDR1 is SGDLS and CDR2 is YYNGEE. The CDR3: CASSVRDFQETQYF. CDR3 nucleotides: TGTGCCAGCAGCGTAAGGGACTTTCAAGAGACCCAGTACTTC. The complete variable domain, with remaining parts taken from reference TRBV9 and TRBJ2-5, reads DSGVTQTPKHLITATGQRVTLRCSPRSGDLSVYWYQQSLDQGLQFLIQYYNGEERAKGNILERFSAQQFPDLHSELNLSSLELGDSALYFCASSVRDFQETQYFGPGTRLLVL.

Worth noting for this clone: The conserved closing phenylalanine or tryptophan is absent in this CDR3, likely reflecting a read error. This rearrangement joins TRBV6-1 to TRBJ2-7, with 7 positions matching TRBD2. V shed 1 base and J 6 bases; nucleotides not matched to a gene: 18. CDR1 is MNHNS, CDR2 SASEGT, per germline. There are 18 residues in the CDR3. In DNA, the CDR3 is TGTGCCAGCAGTGAAGGAGGGAGGGGTCGCCAAGAAGCGGGCGAGCAGTACCTC. Encoded protein: CASSEGGRGRQEAGEQYL.

The chain couples TRBV9 to TRBJ2-2; TRBD1 matches 7 bases. J was trimmed by 4 bases and V by 3 bases; bases with no gene match: 15. Germline V gives CDR1 SGDLS, CDR2 YYNGEE. This CDR3 has 18 residues. This CDR3 is CASSDAQVQGGVTGELFF. The CDR3 region has the DNA TGTGCCAGCAGCGATGCCCAAGTTCAAGGGGGCGTCACCGGGGAGCTGTTTTTT.

The chain carries TRBV7-6 and TRBJ2-1; weak D call: TRBD2 (6 bases). V was cut by 5 bases and J by 3 bases, with 11 bases left in between. CDR3 length equals 14 residues. Germline values: CDR1 SGHVS, CDR2 FNYEAQ. In nucleotides, the CDR3 is TGTGCCAGCAGCCCCGGGACTCTCTACAATGAGCAGTTCTTC. Its translation: CASSPGTLYNEQFF.

The chain links TRBV9 to TRBJ2-5, with D possibly being TRBD2 (6 bases). The CDR3 sequence is 14 residues long. Germline lookup yields CDR1 SGDLS and CDR2 YYNGEE. Trimming shortened V by 0 bases and J by 2 bases, and 8 bases separated the two germline ends. CDR3 in amino acids: CASSVGGVQETQYF. Written as DNA, the CDR3 is TGTGCCAGCAGCGTAGGGGGGGTTCAAGAGACCCAGTACTTC.

This chain links TRBV4-2 with TRBJ2-7, with 9 bases that match TRBD1. The V gene's germline CDR1 is LGHNA and CDR2 YNFKEQ. The CDR3 sequence is 15 residues long. V lost 2 bases, J lost 4 bases, and 6 bases stayed unmatched. The CDR3 region has the DNA TGTGCCAGCAGCCAACTACAGGGGGCGGCTTACGAGCAGTACGTC. It is translated as CASSQLQGAAYEQYV.

This chain joins TRBV2 and TRBJ1-1; D may be TRBD1 (6 bases). In germline, CDR1 is SNHLY, CDR2 FYNNEI. The CDR3 is 15 residues long. Between the trimmed V and J ends, which lost 4 bases and 1 base, there was a span of 13 bases. The CDR3 sequence: CASSVGGLGNTEAFF. The CDR3 DNA reads TGTGCCAGCAGTGTGGGGGGGCTCGGGAACACTGAAGCTTTCTTT.

V is TRBV11-3 and J is TRBJ2-2; a possible D gene is TRBD1 (6 bases). The CDR3 extends over 14 amino acids. Germline values: CDR1 SGHNT, CDR2 YENEEA. The V gene lost 5 bases and the J gene lost 3 bases, with 10 bases spanning the gap. CDR3 nucleotide sequence: TGTGCCAGCAGCGTACAGGGTTACACCGGGGAGCTGTTTTTT. It encodes CASSVQGYTGELFF.

The V and J genes are TRBV15 and TRBJ2-5; TRBD2 might be the D (7 bases). The last part of the DNA fits TRBJ2-7 better; the J call may be wrong. CDR3 length: 15 amino acids. The germline V gene encodes CDR1 LNHNV and CDR2 YYDKDF (reference sequence). The CDR3 bases are TGTGCCACCAGCAGAGGGGGGGGGCCTCCCTACGAGCAGTACTTC. This gives the protein CATSRGGGPPYEQYF.

This chain uses TRBV14 with TRBJ2-2, with 7 bases identical to TRBD2. V lost 3 bases, J lost 6 bases, and 10 bases stayed unmatched. The germline V gene has CDR1 SGHDN and CDR2 FVKESK. The CDR3 totals 16 residues. Here the CDR3 DNA reads TGTGCCAGCAGCCAGATGACTAGCTGGGGGTCCGGGGAGCTGTTTTTT. Residues: CASSQMTSWGSGELFF.

This chain uses TRBV5-1 with TRBJ2-2; TRBD2 aligns across 8 bases. The length of the CDR3 is 16 residues. V dropped 6 bases and J dropped 7; count of bases not matched to a gene: 14. The germline CDR1 and CDR2 sequences are SGHRS and YFSETQ. The CDR3 protein is CASNPMSGGTGGELFF. The DNA for the CDR3 is TGCGCCAGCAACCCGATGAGCGGGGGCACGGGCGGGGAGCTGTTTTTT.